This T cell receptor (beta chain) was obtained from a study of identical twins. This clonotype was recorded a few times. Its specificity is not known. Healthy Caucasian donors formed the entire cohort. V lost 5 bases, J lost 3 bases, and 13 bases stayed unmatched. The CDR3 has 16 residues. Whole-study findings and limits: Insertions were reduced in abundant cord blood beta clonotypes but not in memory repertoires. Instead of following the same donors, the conclusions were based on cross-sectional statistical analysis.

Template switching (which added a universal primer site) was used, and cDNA carried unique molecular identifiers. TCRdb re-analysed the 5' RACE reads in MiXCR, keeping a single row per CDR3 protein. The sample records approximately 600,000 distinct CDR3 sequences, about 7.1% being singletons. The sample also formed part of further work on yellow fever vaccine responses in identical twins.

Sequencing used PBMCs. The TCR originated in a young woman in good health. The chain uses TRBV12-3 or TRBV12-4 and TRBJ2-7; 7 bases align to TRBD2. The DNA of the CDR3 is TGTGCCAGCAGTCCCGGAAAGGGGCGGGAGAGCTACGAGCAGTACTTC. Amino acids: CASSPGKGRESYEQYF.